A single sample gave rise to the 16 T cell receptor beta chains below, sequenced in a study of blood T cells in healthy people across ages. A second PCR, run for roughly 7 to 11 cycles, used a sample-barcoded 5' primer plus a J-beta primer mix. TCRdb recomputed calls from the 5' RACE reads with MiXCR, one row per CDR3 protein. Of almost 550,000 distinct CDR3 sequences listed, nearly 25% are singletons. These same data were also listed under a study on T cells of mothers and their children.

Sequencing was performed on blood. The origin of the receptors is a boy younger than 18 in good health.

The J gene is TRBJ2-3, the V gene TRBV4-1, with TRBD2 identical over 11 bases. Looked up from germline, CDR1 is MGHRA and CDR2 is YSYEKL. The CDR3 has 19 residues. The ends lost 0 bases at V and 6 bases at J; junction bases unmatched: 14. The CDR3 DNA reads TGCGCCAGCAGCCAAGAGTCCGGGATACTAGCGGGAGTTTCTGATACGCAGTATTTT. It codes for CASSQESGILAGVSDTQYF.

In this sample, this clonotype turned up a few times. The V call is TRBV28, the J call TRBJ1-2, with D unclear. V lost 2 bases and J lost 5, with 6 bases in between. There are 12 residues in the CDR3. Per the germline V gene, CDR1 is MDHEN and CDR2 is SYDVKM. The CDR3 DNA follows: TGTGCCAGCAGTTTAAAGGGATATGGCTACACCTTC. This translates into CASSLKGYGYTF.

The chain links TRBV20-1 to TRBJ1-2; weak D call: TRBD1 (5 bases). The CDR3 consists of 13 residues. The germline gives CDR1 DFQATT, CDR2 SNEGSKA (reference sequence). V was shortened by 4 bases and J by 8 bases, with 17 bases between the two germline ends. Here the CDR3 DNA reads TGCAGTGCTACCCCGGGACCCCAGAGGGGCTACACCTTC. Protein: CSATPGPQRGYTF.

Here the CDR3 reads CASSPIHGGDSGQPQHF. DNA of the CDR3: TGTGCCAGCAGCCCCATCCATGGGGGGGATTCGGGTCAGCCCCAGCATTTT. J is TRBJ1-5 and V is TRBV5-5; tentatively, D is TRBD1 (5 bases). The germline V and J ends were trimmed by 4 bases and 6 bases, with 23 bases remaining between them. CDR1 and CDR2 from the germline V gene are SGHKS and YYEKEE (reference sequence). This CDR3 is built from 17 residues.

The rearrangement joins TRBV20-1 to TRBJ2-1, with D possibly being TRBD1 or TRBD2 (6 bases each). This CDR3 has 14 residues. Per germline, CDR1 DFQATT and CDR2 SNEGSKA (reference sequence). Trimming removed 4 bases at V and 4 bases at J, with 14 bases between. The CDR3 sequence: CSANHCGTYNEQFF. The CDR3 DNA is TGCAGTGCTAACCACTGCGGGACATACAATGAGCAGTTCTTC.

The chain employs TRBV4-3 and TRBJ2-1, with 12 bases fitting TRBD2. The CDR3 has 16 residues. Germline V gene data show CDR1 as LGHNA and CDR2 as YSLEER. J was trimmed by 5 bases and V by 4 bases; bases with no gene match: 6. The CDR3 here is CASSPRLAGANNEQFF. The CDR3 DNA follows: TGCGCCAGCAGCCCCAGACTAGCGGGAGCGAACAATGAGCAGTTCTTC.

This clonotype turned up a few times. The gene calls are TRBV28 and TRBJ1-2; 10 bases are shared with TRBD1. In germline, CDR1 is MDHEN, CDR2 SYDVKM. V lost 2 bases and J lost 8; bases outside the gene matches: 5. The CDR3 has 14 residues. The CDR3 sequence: CASSLRQGAGGYTF. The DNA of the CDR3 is TGTGCCAGCAGTTTACGACAGGGGGCGGGAGGCTACACCTTC.

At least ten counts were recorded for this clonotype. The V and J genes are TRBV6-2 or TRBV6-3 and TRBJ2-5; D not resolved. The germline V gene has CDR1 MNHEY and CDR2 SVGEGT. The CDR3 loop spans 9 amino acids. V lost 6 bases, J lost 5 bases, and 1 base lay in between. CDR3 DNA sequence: TGTGCCAGCAGGGAGACCCAGTACTTC. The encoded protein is CASRETQYF.

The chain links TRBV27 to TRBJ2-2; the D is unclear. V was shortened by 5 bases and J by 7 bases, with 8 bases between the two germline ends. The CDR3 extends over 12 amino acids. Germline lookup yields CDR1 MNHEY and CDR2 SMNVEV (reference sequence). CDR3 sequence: CASSRPLGELFF. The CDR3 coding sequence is TGTGCCAGCAGTCGACCCCTCGGGGAGCTGTTTTTT.

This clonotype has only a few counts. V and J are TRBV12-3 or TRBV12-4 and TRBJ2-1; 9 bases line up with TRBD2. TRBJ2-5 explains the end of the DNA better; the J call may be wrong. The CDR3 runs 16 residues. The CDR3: CASSLEGGRASETQYF. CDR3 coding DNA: TGTGCCAGCAGTTTAGAAGGCGGGAGGGCCTCAGAGACCCAGTACTTC.

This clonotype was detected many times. The CDR3 bases are TGCAGTGCTCACCCCGGAACAGGGGGCGGCGAGACCCAGTACTTC. It is translated as CSAHPGTGGGETQYF. The chain links TRBV20-1 to TRBJ2-5, with 9 bases that match TRBD1. V dropped 5 bases and J dropped 5; count of bases not matched to a gene: 12. The V gene's germline CDR1 is DFQATT and CDR2 SNEGSKA (reference sequence). The CDR3 sequence is 15 residues long.

CDR3 bases: TGTGCCAGCAGCGCGTGGGACAGGAACACTGAAGCTTTCTTT. Residues: CASSAWDRNTEAFF. The chain recombines TRBV7-9 with TRBJ1-1; TRBD1 matches 7 bases. The CDR3 is made up of 14 amino acids. Per germline, CDR1 SEHNR and CDR2 FQNEAQ (reference sequence). V lost 5 bases and J lost 1; bases outside the gene matches: 4.

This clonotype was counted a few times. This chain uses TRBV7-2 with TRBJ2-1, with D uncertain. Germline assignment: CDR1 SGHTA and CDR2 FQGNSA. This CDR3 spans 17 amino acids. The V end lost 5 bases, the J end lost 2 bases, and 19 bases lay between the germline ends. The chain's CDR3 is CASSARFLGSAYNEQFF. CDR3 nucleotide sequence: TGTGCCAGCAGCGCTCGCTTCCTAGGTTCGGCCTACAATGAGCAGTTCTTC. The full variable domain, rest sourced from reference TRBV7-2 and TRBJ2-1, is GAGVSQSPSNKVTEKGKDVELRCDPISGHTALYWYRQSLGQGLEFLIYFQGNSAPDKSGLPSDRFSAERTGGSVSTLTIQRTQQEDSAVYLCASSARFLGSAYNEQFFGPGTRLTVL.

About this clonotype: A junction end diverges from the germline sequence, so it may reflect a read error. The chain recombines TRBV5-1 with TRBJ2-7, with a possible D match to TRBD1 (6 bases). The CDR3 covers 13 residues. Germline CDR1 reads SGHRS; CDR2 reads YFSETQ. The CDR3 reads CASTGPARLEQYF. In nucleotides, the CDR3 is TGCGCTAGCACAGGGCCAGCGCGATTGGAGCAGTACTTC.

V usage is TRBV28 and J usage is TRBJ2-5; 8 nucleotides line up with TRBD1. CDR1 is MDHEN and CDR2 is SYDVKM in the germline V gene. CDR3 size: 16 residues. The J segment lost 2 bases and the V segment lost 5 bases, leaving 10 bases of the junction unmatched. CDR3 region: CASSPIDRGVQETQYF. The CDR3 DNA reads TGTGCCAGCAGTCCTATCGACAGGGGCGTACAAGAGACCCAGTACTTC.

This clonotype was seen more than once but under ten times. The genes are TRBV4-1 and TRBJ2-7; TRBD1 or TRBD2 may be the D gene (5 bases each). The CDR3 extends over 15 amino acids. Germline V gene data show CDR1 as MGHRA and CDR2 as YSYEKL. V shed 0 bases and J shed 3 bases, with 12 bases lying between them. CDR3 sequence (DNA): TGCGCCAGCAGCCAAGATATGGTTGGGGGCTACGAGCAGTACTTC. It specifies CASSQDMVGGYEQYF.